Listed below are T cell receptor beta chains from one sample, sequenced in a study of T cell repertoires in cytomegalovirus infection. TCRdb re-called the reads with MiXCR, one entry per CDR3 protein. The data contain around 200,000 distinct CDR3 sequences, 38% of them seen just once; the ten biggest clones take up over 45%. These TCRs' antigens remain unknown. The sequencing here drew on CD8+ T cells from cultured PBMCs, taken from culture after CMV antigen stimulation. These receptors originate from a human donor in good health (CMV status not recorded). Some clones in this sample may be carry-over from other donors' samples. CDR3s include the opening cysteine and the closing phenylalanine or tryptophan. The D gene is left open where the match is weak. Not every row has a clone size; where given, it reads once, few, many or a size class.

CDR3 length	V gene	D gene	J gene	clone size	CDR3 DNA	CDR3 protein
15	TRBV7-9	NA	TRBJ2-7	NA	TGTGCCAGCAGCCACCGGGACCACCTACCCTACGAGCAGTACTTC	CASSHRDHLPYEQYF
15	TRBV14	NA	TRBJ2-7	NA	TGTGCCAGCAGCCAATGGCGAGACAGGTCCTACGAGCAGTACTTC	CASSQWRDRSYEQYF
15	TRBV20-1	NA	TRBJ2-7	few	TGCAGTGCTAGAGATAGCCCGGGCGGGGTCTACGAGCAGTACTTC	CSARDSPGGVYEQYF
13	TRBV15	NA	TRBJ2-1	NA	TGTGCCACCAGCAGCGGTAGGGCGGATGAGCAGTTCTTC	CATSSGRADEQFF
15	TRBV13	TRBD2	TRBJ2-7	once	TGTGCCAGCAGCTTAGATGTTGCGGGGGGTTACGAGCAGTACTTC	CASSLDVAGGYEQYF
14	TRBV20-1	TRBD1	TRBJ2-7	NA	TGCACCTCTCGCCCCGGGACAGGGGCCTACGAGCAGTACTTC	CTSRPGTGAYEQYF
13	TRBV6-2/TRBV6-3	NA	TRBJ2-7	NA	TGTGCCAGCAGTCAATGGAGGGGATACGAGCAGTACTTC	CASSQWRGYEQYF
16	TRBV4-1	TRBD1	TRBJ1-5	NA	TGCGCCAGCAGCCAGTGGAAGGAGACAGGGGATCAGCCCCAGCATTTT	CASSQWKETGDQPQHF
15	TRBV7-9	TRBD1	TRBJ1-2	few	TGTGCCAGCAGCCAAGGGACAGGGGGACACTATGGCTACACCTTC	CASSQGTGGHYGYTF
11	TRBV7-4	NA	TRBJ2-7	NA	TGTGCCAGCAAAGGAACGGACGAGCAGTACTTC	CASKGTDEQYF
13	TRBV27	TRBD2	TRBJ2-1	NA	TGTGCCAGCAGTTCGGGACTAGCGGGAAGTCTGTACTTC	CASSSGLAGSLYF
13	TRBV7-2	NA	TRBJ2-7	many	TGTGCCAGCAGCTCGGGACGGGATTACGAGCAGTACTTC	CASSSGRDYEQYF
13	TRBV2	NA	TRBJ2-7	few	TGTGCCAGCACTTCGGGCCCTGCCCCCGAGCAGTACTTC	CASTSGPAPEQYF
14	TRBV27	TRBD2	TRBJ2-5	few	TGTGCCAGCAGTTTATCATCGGGGGGAGAGACCCAGTACTTC	CASSLSSGGETQYF
13	TRBV11-2	NA	TRBJ2-2	NA	TGTGCCAGCAGCTTATTAGACACCGGGGAGCTGTTTTTT	CASSLLDTGELFF
12	TRBV20-1	TRBD2	TRBJ2-7	few	TGCAGTGGCGAGCGGGAGGGGTACGAGCAGTACTTC	CSGEREGYEQYF
17	TRBV7-8	NA	TRBJ2-1	many	TGTGCCAGCAGCTTAGCGAGGACAGTCGGAAGGTACAATGAGCAGTTCTTC	CASSLARTVGRYNEQFF
12	TRBV11-2	NA	TRBJ1-4	few	TGTGCCAGCAGACGACTCGGGGAAAAACTGTTTTTT	CASRRLGEKLFF
14	TRBV7-6	NA	TRBJ2-7	NA	TGTGCCAGCAGCGCTAGGGGGACTTCCTACGAGCAGTACTTC	CASSARGTSYEQYF
12	TRBV7-2	NA	TRBJ2-7	few	TGTGCCAGCAGCGCAGGGGTTTTCGAGCAGTACTTC	CASSAGVFEQYF
15	TRBV11-3	NA	TRBJ2-5	few	TGTGCCAGCAGCCCGCGACTCGGGGGTTTAGAGACCCAGTACTTC	CASSPRLGGLETQYF
17	TRBV12-3/TRBV12-4	TRBD2	TRBJ2-5	NA	TGTGCCAGCAGGCCCACGGGACTAGCGGGGGGGCAGGAGACCCAGTACTTC	CASRPTGLAGGQETQYF
15	TRBV27	NA	TRBJ2-7	few	TGTGCCAGCAGTTCGGACCGGGACTTGATCTACGAGCAGTACTTC	CASSSDRDLIYEQYF
17	TRBV7-9	TRBD1	TRBJ2-2	NA	TGTGCCAGCAGTCCCCCGGTGGGACAGCCGAACACCGGGGAGCTGTTTTTT	CASSPPVGQPNTGELFF
14	TRBV20-1	NA	TRBJ2-7	NA	TGCAGTGCTAGAGAGGAGGGTGGCTCCTACGAGCAGTACTTC	CSAREEGGSYEQYF
14	TRBV6-6	NA	TRBJ1-1	NA	TGTGCCAGCAGTTACGCCATAGGGAACACTGAAGCTTTCTTT	CASSYAIGNTEAFF
15	TRBV2	NA	TRBJ2-3	NA	TGTGCCAGCATGAGGGGCCACTCTAGCACAGATACGCAGTATTTT	CASMRGHSSTDTQYF
16	TRBV6-1	NA	TRBJ2-7	few	TGTGCCAGCAGTGAAAAGGGGAGCGGGTCGGCTTACGAGCAGTACTTC	CASSEKGSGSAYEQYF
14	TRBV7-8	NA	TRBJ2-7	few	TGTGCCGTTTTTAGCCGGGGAATCGACTACGAGCAGTACTTC	CAVFSRGIDYEQYF
14	TRBV28	TRBD1	TRBJ2-5	few	TGTGCCAGCAGTTACGGGACAGGGCAGGAGACCCAGTACTTC	CASSYGTGQETQYF
18	TRBV13	TRBD2	TRBJ2-2	once	TGTGCCAGCAGCTTGAATCCGGGACTAGCGGGAGTAGTCGGGGAGCTGTTTTTT	CASSLNPGLAGVVGELFF
15	TRBV11-2	NA	TRBJ2-3	NA	TGTGCCAGCAGCCTTAGGGAAGGAACGGCAGATACGCAGTATTTT	CASSLREGTADTQYF
15	TRBV4-1	TRBD2	TRBJ2-1	NA	TGCGCCAGCAGCCAAGATGGCGGGGGGAACAATGAGCAGTTCTTC	CASSQDGGGNNEQFF
15	TRBV12-3/TRBV12-4	NA	TRBJ2-1	few	TGTGCCAGCAGTTATGGTGGAGGGGCCTACAATGAGCAGTTCTTC	CASSYGGGAYNEQFF
14	TRBV6-5	NA	TRBJ2-5	NA	TGTGCCAGCAGTTACTTCGACAGTCAAGAGACCCAGTACTTC	CASSYFDSQETQYF
14	TRBV7-6	NA	TRBJ2-1	NA	TGTGCCAGCAGCTTTCAGGGGTCCTACAATGAGCAGTTCTTC	CASSFQGSYNEQFF
12	TRBV27	NA	TRBJ2-3	few	TGTGCCAGCAGTCCCCGACACGATACGCAGTATTTT	CASSPRHDTQYF